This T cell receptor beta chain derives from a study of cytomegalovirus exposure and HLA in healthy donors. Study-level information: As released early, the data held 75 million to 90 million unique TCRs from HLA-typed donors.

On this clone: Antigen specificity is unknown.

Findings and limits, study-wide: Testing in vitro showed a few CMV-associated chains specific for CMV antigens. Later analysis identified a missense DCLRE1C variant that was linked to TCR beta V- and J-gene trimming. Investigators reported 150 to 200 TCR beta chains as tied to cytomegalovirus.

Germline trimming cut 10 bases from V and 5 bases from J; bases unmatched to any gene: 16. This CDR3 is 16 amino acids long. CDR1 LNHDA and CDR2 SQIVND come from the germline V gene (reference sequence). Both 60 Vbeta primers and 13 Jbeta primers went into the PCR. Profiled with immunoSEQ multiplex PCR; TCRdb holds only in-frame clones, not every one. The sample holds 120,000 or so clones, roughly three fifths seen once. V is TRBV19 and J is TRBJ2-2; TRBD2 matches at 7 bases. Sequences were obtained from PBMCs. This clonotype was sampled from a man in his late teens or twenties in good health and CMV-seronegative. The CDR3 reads CATRWAGQRGTGELFF. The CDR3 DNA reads TGTGCCACCAGGTGGGCTGGCCAGCGGGGTACCGGGGAGCTGTTTTTT.